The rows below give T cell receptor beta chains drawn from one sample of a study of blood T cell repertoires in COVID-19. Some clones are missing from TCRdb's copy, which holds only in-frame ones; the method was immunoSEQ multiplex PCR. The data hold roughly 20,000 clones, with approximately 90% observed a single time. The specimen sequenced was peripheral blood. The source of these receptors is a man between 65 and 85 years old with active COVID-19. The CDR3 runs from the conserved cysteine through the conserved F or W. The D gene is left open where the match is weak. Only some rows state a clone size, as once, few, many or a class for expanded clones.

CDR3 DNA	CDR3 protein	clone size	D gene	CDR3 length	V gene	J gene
TGCGCCAGCAGCTTGAGTCCCGGACAGGGTAAGCTCGCAGCTTTCTTT	CASSLSPGQGKLAAFF	-	TRBD1	16	TRBV5-1	TRBJ1-1
TGTGCCAGCAGCTTAGCCAAACTCCACACTGAAGCTTTCTTT	CASSLAKLHTEAFF	-	-	14	TRBV7-9	TRBJ1-1
TGTGCCAGCAGCGCGGGGGCTAGCGGGGGGCCCAAGCAGTACTTC	CASSAGASGGPKQYF	-	TRBD2	15	TRBV9	TRBJ2-7
TGTGCCAGCAGCGTAGAGGGACTAGCGGGGTTAGGTGAGCAGTTCTTC	CASSVEGLAGLGEQFF	-	TRBD2	16	TRBV9	TRBJ2-1
TGTGCCAGCAGGGACAGGGCCGGAGGAAACACCATATATTTT	CASRDRAGGNTIYF	-	TRBD1	14	TRBV5-8	TRBJ1-3
TGTGCCAGCAGTCCGGGACAGGGTAGGAACATTCAGTACTTC	CASSPGQGRNIQYF	-	TRBD1	14	TRBV6-5	TRBJ2-4
TGTGCCAGCAGCCCCGGACACCCTGAAGCTTTCTTT	CASSPGHPEAFF	-	-	12	TRBV11-3	TRBJ1-1
TGTGCCAGCAGCGTCATAACGGGAGGGCCCCCCGATACGCAGTATTTT	CASSVITGGPPDTQYF	-	TRBD2	16	TRBV9	TRBJ2-3
TGTGCCAGCAGCTCCGGTCCGAGGGGGTATCAGCCCCAGCATTTT	CASSSGPRGYQPQHF	-	-	15	TRBV6-5	TRBJ1-5
TGTGCCAGCGCTTTAGGACAGACAAACACTGAAGCTTTCTTT	CASALGQTNTEAFF	-	-	14	TRBV7-9	TRBJ1-1
TGTGCCAGCAGTGAATCCTCAACGGGGGGAGGCTATGGCTACACCTTC	CASSESSTGGGYGYTF	once	-	16	TRBV6-1	TRBJ1-2
TGTGCCAGCAGCCTACCTTTGAACACTGAAGCTTTCTTT	CASSLPLNTEAFF	-	-	13	TRBV7-9	TRBJ1-1
TGCGCCAGCAGCCCCACCCTGGGACAGGGGGCCTACGAGCAGTACTTC	CASSPTLGQGAYEQYF	-	TRBD1	16	TRBV5-1	TRBJ2-7
TGTGCCAGCAGTGATTTACTAGACAGGCCCGGGGAGCTGTTTTTT	CASSDLLDRPGELFF	-	-	15	TRBV25-1	TRBJ2-2
TGTGCCAGCAGCTTAGCGACAGATACGCAGTATTTT	CASSLATDTQYF	few	-	12	TRBV11-2	TRBJ2-3
TGTGCCATCAGGAGGACTAGCGGAACCTACAATGAGCAGTTCTTC	CAIRRTSGTYNEQFF	-	TRBD2	15	TRBV10-3	TRBJ2-1
TGTGCCAGCAGCCAAGAGAGATGGACCGGGGAGCTGTTTTTT	CASSQERWTGELFF	-	-	14	TRBV4-2	TRBJ2-2